This T cell receptor beta chain came from a study of CD8 T cells in ankylosing spondylitis. The CDR3 is 13 amino acids. Trimming stripped 6 bases from V and 4 bases from J, with 15 bases between. Germline CDR1 and CDR2: SQVTM and ANQGSEA. TCRdb ran MiXCR on the 5' RACE reads and lists one entry per CDR3 protein. The data contain about 260,000 distinct CDR3 sequences, more than 20% of them singletons. The chain carries TRBV29-1 and TRBJ1-2, with D perhaps matching TRBD1 (6 bases). The receptor was isolated from a male donor with ankylosing spondylitis or in good health (not recorded which). Sequenced sample: blood, either unsorted or a sorted T cell fraction (not recorded which). This chain's CDR3 is CSVRTEDGYGYTF. CDR3 in DNA: TGCAGCGTCCGGACAGAAGACGGCTATGGCTACACCTTC.